A selection of T cell receptor beta chains follows, all from one sample in a study of CD8 T cells in Susac syndrome. MiXCR, run by TCRdb on the immunoSEQ multiplex PCR reads, gives a single entry per CDR3 protein. The table records under 85,000 distinct CDR3 sequences, 94% of them present only once. Sequencing was carried out using CD8+ T cells from PBMCs. The receptor set was obtained from a human donor with multiple sclerosis. Both conserved end residues are part of each CDR3. D genes are given only for firm matches. Size tells how often a clone was seen (once, few, many) or the class of an expanded clone, and some rows leave it out.

V gene: TRBV13
J gene: TRBJ2-7
D gene: .
clone size: .
CDR3 protein: CASSLGAGLGYEQYF
CDR3 DNA: TGTGCCAGCAGCTTAGGGGCGGGATTGGGCTACGAGCAGTACTTC

V gene: TRBV12-3/TRBV12-4
J gene: TRBJ1-2
D gene: .
clone size: .
CDR3 protein: CASSPDDGADPGDGYTF
CDR3 DNA: TGTGCCAGCAGCCCGGACGACGGAGCCGACCCAGGTGATGGCTACACCTTC

V gene: TRBV2
J gene: TRBJ1-2
D gene: .
clone size: once
CDR3 protein: CADQGRDGGYTF
CDR3 DNA: TGTGCCGACCAGGGCAGGGACGGGGGCTACACCTTC

V gene: TRBV29-1
J gene: TRBJ2-6
D gene: .
clone size: once
CDR3 protein: CSVPDRTGANVLTF
CDR3 DNA: TGCAGCGTTCCAGACAGAACTGGGGCCAACGTCCTGACTTTC

V gene: TRBV6-2/TRBV6-3
J gene: TRBJ2-7
D gene: .
clone size: .
CDR3 protein: CASRFRDPAKYEQYF
CDR3 DNA: TGTGCCAGCCGTTTCCGGGATCCTGCCAAATACGAGCAGTACTTC

V gene: TRBV7-8
J gene: TRBJ1-4
D gene: TRBD1
clone size: .
CDR3 protein: CASSPFTGGVNEKLFF
CDR3 DNA: TGTGCCAGCAGCCCGTTTACAGGGGGCGTAAATGAAAAACTGTTTTTT

V gene: TRBV7-3
J gene: TRBJ2-2
D gene: .
clone size: .
CDR3 protein: CASSLLNEGTGELFF
CDR3 DNA: TGTGCCAGCAGCTTACTTAACGAGGGCACCGGGGAGCTGTTTTTT

V gene: TRBV20-1
J gene: TRBJ2-3
D gene: TRBD2
clone size: .
CDR3 protein: CSATELADSTDTQYF
CDR3 DNA: TGCAGTGCTACCGAACTAGCGGACAGCACAGATACGCAGTATTTT

V gene: TRBV27
J gene: TRBJ2-1
D gene: TRBD1
clone size: .
CDR3 protein: CASSQRATGNIVDTHNEQFF
CDR3 DNA: TGTGCCAGCAGCCAGAGAGCGACAGGGAATATTGTAGACACCCACAATGAGCAGTTCTTC

V gene: TRBV6-6
J gene: TRBJ2-7
D gene: TRBD2
clone size: .
CDR3 protein: CASTLAGEGDEQYF
CDR3 DNA: TGTGCCAGCACCCTAGCGGGAGAAGGTGACGAGCAGTACTTC

V gene: TRBV28
J gene: TRBJ1-1
D gene: TRBD1
clone size: .
CDR3 protein: CASSLYGQGTEAFF
CDR3 DNA: TGTGCCAGCAGTTTATACGGACAGGGAACTGAAGCTTTCTTT

V gene: TRBV29-1
J gene: TRBJ2-6
D gene: .
clone size: .
CDR3 protein: CSVGRWSQVSGANVLTF
CDR3 DNA: TGCAGCGTCGGCCGTTGGTCACAGGTCTCTGGGGCCAACGTCCTGACTTTC

V gene: TRBV29-1
J gene: TRBJ2-7
D gene: TRBD1
clone size: .
CDR3 protein: CSFRQGSGEQYF
CDR3 DNA: TGCAGCTTTAGACAGGGATCTGGGGAGCAGTACTTC

V gene: TRBV7-9
J gene: TRBJ2-3
D gene: .
clone size: .
CDR3 protein: CASGRGDTQYF
CDR3 DNA: TGTGCCAGCGGCCGGGGGGATACGCAGTATTTT

V gene: TRBV4-1
J gene: TRBJ2-3
D gene: TRBD2
clone size: .
CDR3 protein: CASSYPSGDSTDTQYF
CDR3 DNA: TGCGCCAGCAGCTATCCTAGCGGGGATAGCACAGATACGCAGTATTTT

V gene: TRBV4-3
J gene: TRBJ1-2
D gene: TRBD1
clone size: .
CDR3 protein: CASSARGTEFDYGYTF
CDR3 DNA: TGCGCCAGCAGCGCCAGAGGGACAGAGTTTGACTATGGCTACACCTTC

V gene: TRBV5-1
J gene: TRBJ2-6
D gene: .
clone size: .
CDR3 protein: CASSVGPGANVLTF
CDR3 DNA: TGCGCCAGCAGTGTGGGGCCTGGGGCCAACGTCCTGACTTTC

V gene: TRBV9
J gene: TRBJ1-2
D gene: TRBD1
clone size: once
CDR3 protein: CASSPGTGPSGYGYTF
CDR3 DNA: TGTGCCAGCAGCCCTGGGACAGGACCTTCGGGCTATGGCTACACCTTC

V gene: TRBV3-1
J gene: TRBJ1-1
D gene: .
clone size: .
CDR3 protein: CASSQVIGTEAFF
CDR3 DNA: TGTGCCAGCAGCCAAGTAATCGGCACTGAAGCTTTCTTT

V gene: TRBV7-9
J gene: TRBJ1-2
D gene: .
clone size: once
CDR3 protein: CASTSPGHNTYGYTF
CDR3 DNA: TGTGCCAGCACCTCCCCGGGACACAACACCTATGGCTACACCTTC

V gene: TRBV28
J gene: TRBJ2-7
D gene: TRBD2
clone size: .
CDR3 protein: CASGLADEQYF
CDR3 DNA: TGTGCCAGTGGACTAGCGGACGAGCAGTACTTC

V gene: TRBV20-1
J gene: TRBJ2-7
D gene: .
clone size: .
CDR3 protein: CSAREQDSYEQYF
CDR3 DNA: TGCAGTGCTAGAGAGCAAGATTCCTACGAGCAGTACTTC

V gene: TRBV7-3
J gene: TRBJ2-7
D gene: .
clone size: .
CDR3 protein: CASSLEVAGAYEQYF
CDR3 DNA: TGTGCCAGCAGCTTGGAGGTAGCTGGTGCCTACGAGCAGTACTTC

V gene: TRBV11-2
J gene: TRBJ2-1
D gene: .
clone size: .
CDR3 protein: CASAEAAEQFF
CDR3 DNA: TGTGCCAGCGCAGAAGCGGCTGAGCAGTTCTTC

V gene: TRBV20-1
J gene: TRBJ2-7
D gene: .
clone size: once
CDR3 protein: CSADTSSETYEQYF
CDR3 DNA: TGCAGTGCAGACACGTCTTCCGAGACCTACGAGCAGTACTTC

V gene: TRBV15
J gene: TRBJ2-7
D gene: .
clone size: .
CDR3 protein: CATSREENEQYF
CDR3 DNA: TGTGCCACCAGCAGAGAAGAGAACGAGCAGTACTTC

V gene: TRBV28
J gene: TRBJ1-5
D gene: .
clone size: once
CDR3 protein: CASTGANQPQHF
CDR3 DNA: TGTGCCAGCACGGGGGCTAATCAGCCCCAGCATTTT

V gene: TRBV2
J gene: TRBJ2-4
D gene: .
clone size: .
CDR3 protein: CASVAERDIQYF
CDR3 DNA: TGTGCCAGCGTCGCCGAGCGGGACATTCAGTACTTC

V gene: TRBV29-1
J gene: TRBJ2-3
D gene: .
clone size: once
CDR3 protein: CSTPQAGPFGTDTQYF
CDR3 DNA: TGCAGCACCCCCCAGGCGGGGCCCTTTGGCACAGATACGCAGTATTTT

V gene: TRBV12-3/TRBV12-4
J gene: TRBJ2-1
D gene: TRBD2
clone size: .
CDR3 protein: CASRSGAGGAYNEQFF
CDR3 DNA: TGTGCCAGCAGGTCCGGAGCGGGAGGGGCCTACAATGAGCAGTTCTTC

V gene: TRBV12-3/TRBV12-4
J gene: TRBJ2-1
D gene: TRBD1
clone size: .
CDR3 protein: CASSLGQGLYNEQFF
CDR3 DNA: TGTGCCAGCAGTTTAGGACAGGGGTTATACAATGAGCAGTTCTTC

V gene: TRBV5-1
J gene: TRBJ2-3
D gene: .
clone size: .
CDR3 protein: CATRVTDTQYF
CDR3 DNA: TGCGCCACCCGAGTCACAGATACGCAGTATTTT

V gene: TRBV11-2
J gene: TRBJ2-1
D gene: .
clone size: .
CDR3 protein: CASSLTHGGYNEQFF
CDR3 DNA: TGTGCCAGCAGCTTAACCCACGGGGGCTACAATGAGCAGTTCTTC

V gene: TRBV28
J gene: TRBJ2-5
D gene: TRBD2
clone size: .
CDR3 protein: CASSLGTSGRQETQYF
CDR3 DNA: TGTGCCAGCAGTTTGGGGACTAGCGGGCGGCAAGAGACCCAGTACTTC

V gene: TRBV9
J gene: TRBJ2-7
D gene: .
clone size: .
CDR3 protein: CASSVASALTYEQYF
CDR3 DNA: TGTGCCAGCAGCGTAGCTAGCGCCCTTACCTACGAGCAGTACTTC

V gene: TRBV27
J gene: TRBJ2-7
D gene: TRBD2
clone size: once
CDR3 protein: CASSSLTSGGTYEQYF
CDR3 DNA: TGTGCCAGCAGTTCACTGACTAGCGGGGGAACCTACGAGCAGTACTTC

V gene: TRBV9
J gene: TRBJ2-1
D gene: TRBD2
clone size: few
CDR3 protein: CASSVSGLGNEQFF
CDR3 DNA: TGTGCCAGCAGCGTTAGCGGGCTTGGGAATGAGCAGTTCTTC

V gene: TRBV23-1
J gene: TRBJ2-7
D gene: .
clone size: .
CDR3 protein: CARSSGSHEQYF
CDR3 DNA: TGCGCCAGGTCATCGGGTTCCCACGAGCAGTACTTC

V gene: TRBV27
J gene: TRBJ2-1
D gene: .
clone size: .
CDR3 protein: CASSYFTYSYNEQFF
CDR3 DNA: TGTGCCAGCAGTTACTTTACCTACTCCTACAATGAGCAGTTCTTC

V gene: TRBV20-1
J gene: TRBJ2-5
D gene: TRBD2
clone size: .
CDR3 protein: CSARDREGPETQYF
CDR3 DNA: TGCAGTGCTAGAGATCGGGAGGGTCCGGAGACCCAGTACTTC